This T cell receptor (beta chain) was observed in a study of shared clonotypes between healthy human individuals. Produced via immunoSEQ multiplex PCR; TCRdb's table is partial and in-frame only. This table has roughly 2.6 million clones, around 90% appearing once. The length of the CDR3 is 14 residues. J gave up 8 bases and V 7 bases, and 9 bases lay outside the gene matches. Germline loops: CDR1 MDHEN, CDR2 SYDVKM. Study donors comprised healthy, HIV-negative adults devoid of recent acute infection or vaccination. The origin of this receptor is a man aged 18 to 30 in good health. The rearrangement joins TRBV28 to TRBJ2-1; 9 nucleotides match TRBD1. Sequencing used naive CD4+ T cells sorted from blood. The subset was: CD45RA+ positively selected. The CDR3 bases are TGTGCCAGCACTCCCGTGGACAGGGGCCATGAGCAGTTCTTC. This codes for CASTPVDRGHEQFF.